The rows below give T cell receptor beta chains drawn from one sample of a study of spatial heterogeneity in lung cancer. One entry per CDR3 protein, called by TCRdb with MiXCR from the 5' RACE reads. The data contain roughly 80,000 distinct CDR3 sequences, roughly 12% of them singletons. Specimen: PBMCs, collected at surgery. These receptors all stem from a male donor with early-stage non-small cell lung cancer. Each CDR3 is given with its conserved first and last residue.

V	CDR3
TRBV6-2/TRBV6-3	CASTRDTPYEQYF
TRBV2	CASSRQNSGRARVHEQYF
TRBV6-1	CASSEVGFEAFF
TRBV7-2	CASSLSPTGNEQFF
TRBV11-2	CASSSHGGTYEQYF
TRBV7-9	CAISLEGYGYTF
TRBV5-6	CASSRGSNTGELFF
TRBV30	CAWSGSPVGYEQYF
TRBV29-1	CSVDGGDYNEQFF
TRBV12-3/TRBV12-4	CASSRQGEYEQYF
TRBV7-2	CASSSGLSNTEAFF
TRBV6-1	CASSEGAGITGELFF
TRBV14	CASSQRFGQLSYEQYF